This TCR beta chain comes out of a study of blood T cell repertoires in COVID-19. Study as a whole: The samples span acute and convalescent COVID-19 from the United States, Italy and Spain.

CDR1 is SGHNT and CDR2 is YYREEE in the germline V gene (reference sequence). The CDR3 is 13 residues long. The V gene lost 4 bases and the J gene lost 5 bases, with 12 bases spanning the gap. As handled by the study authors: Amplification of reference gene primers provided the estimated nucleated cell counts. Measured with immunoSEQ multiplex PCR; TCRdb has only the in-frame clones, and not every one. V, J and clone size are taken as reported in that table, and D and trimming were inferred from the DNA itself. The data show 130,000 to 150,000 clones, roughly 80% seen once. V is TRBV5-4 and J is TRBJ1-2; no clear D. Sequencing was performed on peripheral blood. The TCR comes from a human donor in a cohort sampled during active COVID-19. The CDR3 loop reads CASSTDGEYGYTF. As DNA, the CDR3 is TGTGCCAGCAGCACGGACGGGGAGTATGGCTACACCTTC.